This T cell receptor (beta chain) was identified in a study of ipilimumab plus nivolumab after autologous stem cell transplantation. Starting 14 to 28 days after autologous transplant, ipilimumab 1 mg/kg was given. Sequencing used immunoSEQ multiplex PCR; TCRdb keeps in-frame clones, though not all of them. Of 3,000 or so clones in the sample, around four fifths were seen once. In germline, CDR1 is MNHNS, CDR2 SASEGT. The length of the CDR3 is 14 residues. The V end lost 7 bases, the J end lost 5 bases, and 17 bases lay between the germline ends. This sequence was found in a male donor with multiple myeloma. The source was PBMCs, collected in a trial of ipilimumab plus nivolumab as post-transplant consolidation. The chain is built from TRBV6-1 and TRBJ1-1, with D uncertain. This CDR3 reads CASIPRAAKTEAFF. CDR3 DNA sequence: TGTGCCAGCATCCCGAGGGCAGCGAAAACTGAAGCTTTCTTT.